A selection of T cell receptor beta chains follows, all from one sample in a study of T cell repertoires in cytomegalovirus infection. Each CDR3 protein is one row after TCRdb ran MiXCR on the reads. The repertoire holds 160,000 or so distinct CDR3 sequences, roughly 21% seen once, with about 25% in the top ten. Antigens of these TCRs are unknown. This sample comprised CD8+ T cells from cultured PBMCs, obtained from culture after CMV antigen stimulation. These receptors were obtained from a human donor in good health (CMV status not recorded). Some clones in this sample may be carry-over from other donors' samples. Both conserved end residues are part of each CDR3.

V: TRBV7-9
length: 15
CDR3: CASSLSQGVHNEQFF

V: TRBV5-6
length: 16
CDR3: CASSLGTGFAYYEQYF

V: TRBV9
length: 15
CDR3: CASSVSGRGNQPQHF

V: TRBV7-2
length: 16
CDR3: CASSLGPGDSNQPQHF

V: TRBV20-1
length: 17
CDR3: CSARDQGTGTYNSPLHF

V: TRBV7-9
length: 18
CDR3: CASSLWPTGQGFNQPQHF

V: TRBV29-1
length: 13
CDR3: CSARDSSRSEQYF

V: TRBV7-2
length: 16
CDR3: CASSALSGGPAGTQYF

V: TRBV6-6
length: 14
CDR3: CASNHGTGYNEQFF

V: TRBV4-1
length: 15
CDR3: CASSQDQGSSYEQYF

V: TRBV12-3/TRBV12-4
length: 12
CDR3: CASSAGLEKLFF

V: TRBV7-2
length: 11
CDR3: CASNRGYEQYF

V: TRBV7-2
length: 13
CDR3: CATPGTGGGGYTF

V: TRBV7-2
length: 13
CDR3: CASSGSILYGYTF

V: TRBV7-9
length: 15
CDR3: CASTPIGQGSGKLFF

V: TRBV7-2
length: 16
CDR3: CASSLMDPPFPAEAFF

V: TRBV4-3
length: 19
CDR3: CASSQEGVGGGYSYNEQFF

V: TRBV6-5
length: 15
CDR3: CASSDLRGLNQPQHF

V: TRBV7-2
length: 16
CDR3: CASSFRDNDPYNEQFF

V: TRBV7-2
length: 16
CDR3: CASSLGQHSGANVLTF

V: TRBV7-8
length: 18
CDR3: CASSLAPAGQGYKETQYF

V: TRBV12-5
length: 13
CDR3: CASGQGVLDEQFF

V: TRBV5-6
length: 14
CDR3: CASTLAGVTYEQYF

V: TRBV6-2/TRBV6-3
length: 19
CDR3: CASSLPGWTDFATNEKLFF

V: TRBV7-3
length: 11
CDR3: CASRLGPPLHF

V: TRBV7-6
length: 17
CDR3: CASSLARGQVETYEQYF

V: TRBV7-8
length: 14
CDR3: CASSFGGFTGELFF

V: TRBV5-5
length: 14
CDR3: CASSLWHSSHEQFF